This TCR beta chain was documented in a study of cytomegalovirus exposure and HLA in healthy donors (dated by TCRdb to 2016 to 2017). Notes on the research overall: According to an earlier analysis of around 600 of the donors, about 179 million T cells yielded 120 million or so unique TCR beta sequences and 276 Gb of sequence data. An early release that covered fewer than 800 HLA-typed donors contained about 300 gigabases of sequencing data and 65 million to 100 million unique TCR sequences. The genetic ancestry cluster associated with self-reported Caucasian donors included about four fifths of the approximately 430 genotyped donors. The study was designed to test whether signatures of past pathogen exposure could be identified by cataloging public T cell receptors. The study profiled the T cell repertoires of hundreds of subjects by immunosequencing and related them to cytomegalovirus serostatus. In addition to the first cohort of 650 to 750 subjects, a separate validation cohort of some 120 different subjects was used. The study combined high-throughput TCR immunosequencing, statistical association of individual TCRs with disease status, and machine learning to predict cytomegalovirus infection status. To study patterns of TCR occurrence, a later analysis re-analyzed previously published TCR beta repertoires from 666 donors and added high-resolution HLA genotyping. The later analysis used no new phenotypic data to find candidate immune exposures, relying instead on TCR beta sequences and their occurrence across donors. In an earlier analysis of over 550 of the donors, high-throughput TCR beta sequencing was used to judge whether each TCR beta V gene segment behaved as functional or pseudogenic. Donor age, sex, ethnicity and CMV serostatus were collected together with the repertoire data. A later genetic analysis used genome-wide SNP genotypes for 398 of the 666 donors, treating that subset as a discovery cohort. Every discovery cohort repertoire had been produced on one sequencing platform. Class I and class II HLA loci were covered by the typing at four-digit resolution. Typing coverage differed by locus: A, B, C, DRB1 and DQB1 were typed in roughly 629-640 donors, DQA1 in 522, DPA1 in 600 to 610, and DPB1 in 472. Four or five DR-DQ haplotypes were handled as single units for association and clustering because linkage in the cohort was strong. Across some 400 genotyped donors of the cohort, an average of approximately 240,000 unique TCR beta nucleotide sequences per donor were sequenced, and 15% to 20% of those sequences were non-productive.

The study at large found these results: A further reported finding was that TCR beta sequences accurately predicted the HLA-A and HLA-B alleles for most subjects in the first cohort. Immune exposure information for the cohort was limited to CMV serostatus. Most TCR sequences were seen in very few donors, while some public TCRs were found in many individuals. Because HLA typing was missing for some donors at each locus, association tests included only the typed subset. In a later genetic analysis, fewer N-insertions in productive TCRs were reported among donors in an Asian-associated ancestry cluster than the roughly 670-donor mean. Three of the identified cytomegalovirus-associated TCR beta chains were confirmed in vitro to be specific for cytomegalovirus antigens. In a later analysis, HLA-associated TCR beta chains showed more clonal expansion and lower generation probabilities than non-associated chains that were equally common. Cytomegalovirus status was reported to be diagnosed by the classifier with high specificity and sensitivity in both the original and validation cohorts. Correlated functional status among segregating V segments might reflect linkage disequilibrium, but an unknown experimental factor could not be ruled out. This cohort had only TCR beta chains sequenced, and the lack of alpha or paired-chain data limited which features could be detected. In a later analysis, several top co-occurrence clusters were reported to appear linked to parvovirus B19, influenza, CMV and Epstein-Barr virus. It was suggested by the authors that the approach could potentially be generalized to other disease states and immunological phenotypes. The sequencing pipeline was judged likely to have produced a cluster of highly shared sequence variants as a technical artifact. Broadly in line with IMGT annotations, most TCR beta V segments showed up in productive rearrangements about 87% or about 30% of the time in an earlier analysis of around 550 of the donors. Roughly uniform sequencing depth across donors was assumed in presence/absence analyses, although this assumption may not hold. The study gave a list of some 150 TCR beta chains associated with cytomegalovirus. Specific HLA alleles were associated with some 15,000 TCR beta sequences at a false discovery rate of 0.05 in a later analysis. An association between a missense DCLRE1C variant and V-gene and J-gene trimming of TCR beta chains was found in a later genetic analysis and replicated in an independent cohort. In a later analysis, most CMV-associated TCR beta chains were found to appear HLA-restricted, with HLA associations seemingly driven largely by CMV exposure. The 87-base-pair reads could not distinguish some IMGT-functional V segments, including TRBV6-2 and TRBV6-3, so those segments were excluded. Because counts were too low, some 17 rarely observed V segments, including chromosome 9 orphons, were left out of the earlier analysis of some 600 of the donors. In a later analysis, TCR association rates were found to vary across HLA loci, with the most associated TCRs seen for DRB1 alleles and the fewest for HLA-C alleles. When HLA alleles, especially DR and DQ, strongly co-occurred, TCR associations were difficult to assign to individual alleles.

Trimming leaves V shorter by 6 bases and J shorter by 8 bases, with the junction holding 3 bases beyond the gene matches. The CDR3, from cysteine to phenylalanine, totals 13 residues. Left in the record is the CDR3 DNA by itself, 39 bases read in frame from the first base. Per the germline V gene (reference sequence), MNHEY is the CDR1 and SMNVEV is the CDR2. Regarding this clone: Its binding antigen is unknown. Base qualities were left out, and no much larger clone turns up one base away.

The cohort was made up of about 610 healthy bone marrow donors. At the time of sampling, all cohort members were nominally healthy, though unrecorded immune exposures were likely present. The donor was CMV seronegative and belonged to the group of approximately 320 seronegative cohort members. Every donor gave a peripheral blood sample, and the peripheral blood mononuclear cells from that sample were used for TCR beta sequencing. Genomic DNA was extracted from the blood cell samples with the Qiagen DNeasy Blood Extraction Kit. Receptor amplification or capture employed the immunoSEQ multiplex PCR assay. For the multiplex PCR, a mixture combining 60 forward primers for TCR Vbeta segments and 13 reverse primers for TCR Jbeta segments was used. A multiplex PCR assay on genomic DNA amplified the CDR3 region of rearranged TCR beta genes. The Illumina HiSeq System was used to sequence the amplified TCR beta libraries as 87-base-pair reads. Per the source publication's procedure: A later analysis counted some 74 million unique TCR beta chains across the 650 to 700 repertoires, and some 12 million of these chains were shared by at least two donors. Raw reads were error-corrected and collapsed into unique sequences by a nearest-neighbor algorithm in which closely related sequences were merged to remove PCR and sequencing errors. V, D and J gene segments were assigned by aligning CDR3 sequences to IMGT reference sequences. For a sequence to be retained, at least a six-nucleotide match to both a V gene segment and a J gene segment was required. Rearrangements were classified as productive when the CDR3 lacked stop codons and remained in frame with V and J, and all other rearrangements were classified as non-productive. CDR3 was defined by IMGT convention, running from the second conserved V-encoded cysteine to the conserved J-encoded phenylalanine. The earlier analysis of 587 of the donors excluded sequences that lacked an unambiguous match to a single V gene segment. In an earlier analysis of 587 of the donors, V segments were called functional above 56.7% productive rearrangements and were called segregating when the between-donor standard deviation exceeded 5%. A statistical classification framework was developed to diagnose cytomegalovirus status using the catalog of TCR beta chain sequences. In a later analysis, V and J genes were assigned by comparing TCR nucleotide sequences against IMGT/GENE-DB human TR gene sequences. A later analysis assigned CDR3 sequences and most-parsimonious VDJ recombination scenarios with the TCRdist pipeline. In a later analysis, every TCR beta chain was defined by the combination of its CDR3 amino acid sequence and its V-gene family, and reads without a unique V-gene family were dropped. To address suspected cross-contamination and a sequencing artifact, a later analysis removed 592 highly shared, low-generation-probability nucleotide sequences. For each public chain, a later analysis derived a clonal expansion index from normalized ranks of inferred template counts within each repertoire. Generation probabilities in a later analysis came from a VDJ recombination model fitted to out-of-frame rearrangements, and those results were checked against IGoR. Hypergeometric tests were used in a later analysis to score TCR-TCR, TCR-HLA and TCR-CMV co-occurrence, with a repertoire-size bias correction applied to the TCR pairs. A later analysis estimated false discovery rates by permuting HLA or CMV assignments 20 times. In a later analysis, co-occurring TCRs were grouped using DBSCAN, with TCRdist sequence similarity added in when clustering inside HLA-allele-positive subsets. Co-occurrence clustering excluded repertoires with fewer than 30,000 or more than 120,000 public chains, plus five with anomalous nucleotide sharing. TCRdb obtained this table from immuneACCESS and retained in-frame rearrangements with V and J assigned. These tables miss some clones; where compared with another copy, unresolved V genes account for less than half of the shortfall, and the remainder is unexplained. The V and J calls and clone size are taken from that table; D and trimming were inferred from the DNA. Present in this sample are about 190,000 clones, 85% of which were seen just once. The ten largest make up 1% of the sample.

The sequence was obtained from a boy aged 2 to 10 in good health and CMV-seronegative. Recombination connected TRBV27 to TRBJ1-4; 10 central nucleotides agree with TRBD1. Sample: PBMCs. The DNA reads TGTGCCAGCAGGGGACAGGGGAGAGAAAAACTGTTTTTT. This yields the protein CASRGQGREKLFF.